The rows below give T cell receptor beta chains drawn from one sample of a study of cytomegalovirus exposure and HLA in healthy donors. The protocol was immunoSEQ multiplex PCR, while the TCRdb copy is restricted to in-frame clones and leaves out a portion. Seen here are over 50,000 clones, around 75% observed once, and the top ten hold roughly half. What was sequenced was PBMCs. Receptors originate from a man in his fifties or sixties in good health and CMV-seropositive. Both conserved end residues are part of each CDR3. Fields, in order: V gene, CDR3 protein.

>TRBV4-2
CASSLETGGTEAFF
>TRBV7-3
CASSLRAGASYQETQYF
>TRBV6-5
CASTLTGRNTEAFF
>TRBV21-1
CASSKANRGKKTQYF
>TRBV5-1
CASSLGDRVQQETQYF
>TRBV30
CAWSVRRVTGELFF
>TRBV21-1
CASSPRWWGPGLGNIQYF
>TRBV12-5
CASGLSADWSSYNEQFF
>TRBV5-1
CASRQGDLPNQPQHF
>TRBV6-1
CASRQRGNTEAFF
>TRBV11-3
CASSHRRDTEAFF
>TRBV27
CASSLRSGSGSSYEQYF
>TRBV7-9
CASTPRSRTGRTEAFF